This TCR beta chain comes out of a study of response to subunit inactivated influenza vaccine. General observations from the study: The authors put forward the suggestion that each seasonal influenza vaccination may bring in only a limited number of new T cells.

This clonotype appeared a few times. Its antigen is undetermined. TCRdb used MiXCR to reprocess the RT-PCR reads, holding one entry per CDR3 protein. The repertoire holds around 570,000 distinct CDR3 sequences, with approximately 11% as singletons. The CDR3 extends over 15 amino acids. Looked up from germline, CDR1 is SGHRS and CDR2 is YFSETQ. The V and J ends lost 3 bases and 4 bases respectively, with 14 bases between them. These data also formed part of another study, on T cells expressing NK-cell markers. That source reports: Generation of TCR beta cDNA was performed by 5'RACE template switching incorporating UMIs. The authors sequenced eight donors, of whom seven were HCMV-seropositive and one was seronegative. In several experiments, sorting was confined to alpha-beta TCR T cells through use of an anti-gamma-delta TCR antibody. The study did not resolve the HCMV specificity of expanded NKG2C+ T cell clones.

This specimen was PBMCs from blood, taken on the day of vaccination. The receptor comes from a man aged 50-60 years who received an inactivated influenza vaccine. The rearrangement uses TRBV5-1 and TRBJ2-1; perhaps TRBD2 as D (5 bases). CDR3 nucleotides: TGCGCCAGCAGCTGGGAGAGCGGTATGTACAATGAGCAGTTCTTC. Protein: CASSWESGMYNEQFF.